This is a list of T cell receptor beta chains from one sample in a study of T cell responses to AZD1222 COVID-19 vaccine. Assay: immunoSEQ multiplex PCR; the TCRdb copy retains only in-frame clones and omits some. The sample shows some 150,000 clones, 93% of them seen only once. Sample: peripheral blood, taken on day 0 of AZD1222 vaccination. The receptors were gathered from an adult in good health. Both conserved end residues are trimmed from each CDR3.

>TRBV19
ASSPAVGGTEAF
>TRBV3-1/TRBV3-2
ASSQDPPGLAGGSRQY
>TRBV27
ASSSGGSSYEQY
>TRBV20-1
SASGDRERRNTIY
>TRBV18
ASSPTDRGNSPLH
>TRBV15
ATSRDLGGAGYGYT
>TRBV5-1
ASSIGTGKETQY
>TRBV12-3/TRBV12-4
ASSLGPQY
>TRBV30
AWSSGFTEAF
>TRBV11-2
ASSRSGVETQY
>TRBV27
ASSLFGTMSNQPQH
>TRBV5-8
ASSLLLAADTQY
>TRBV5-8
ASSLTLETGYGELF
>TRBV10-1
ASSESLRGKYNEQF
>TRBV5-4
ASSFWGTNTEAF
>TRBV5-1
ASSLQGFNYGYT
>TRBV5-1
ASSTGSGDTEAF
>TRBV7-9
ASSLPRGLGNTIY
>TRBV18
ASSPGENTGELF
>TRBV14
ASSQRRDRLNTEAF
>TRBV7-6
ASSLVLGRMNTEAF
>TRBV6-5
ASSHGAGMGETQY
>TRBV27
ASRDNTEAF
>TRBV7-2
ASSLRIYGQGYYGYT
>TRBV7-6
ASSLVTSGGIQQF
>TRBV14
ASSQGLGSPLH
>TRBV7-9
ASSPSHGGVTDTQY
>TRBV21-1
ASSKGSSNIQY
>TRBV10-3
AISERLMGTGELF
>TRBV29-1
SAGTGVTNEQF
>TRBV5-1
ASSLISAGTNTGELF
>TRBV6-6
ASTQTREALNQPQH
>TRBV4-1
ASSQVDRGDGYT
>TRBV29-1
SVTGTADYGYT